This TCR beta chain comes out of a study of identical twins listed by TCRdb under 2016. Some background on the complete study: To test whether fetal clonotypes persist, this study deep-sequenced TCR alpha and beta repertoires from monozygotic twins, from unrelated adults of various ages, and from cord blood. To rule out contamination, replicate twin experiments were performed at different times with different library preparation protocols. General study outcomes and caveats: In beta out-of-frame sequences, excess twin sharing was weaker, because having fewer shared sequences lowered the signal-to-noise ratio. Recombination models systematically underestimated out-of-frame TCR alpha sharing in monozygotic twins but agreed with sharing between unrelated individuals. Fewer insertions were carried by abundant cord blood beta clonotypes; a weaker similar trend was observed in young adult naive repertoires, while no such trend was observed in memory repertoires. Compared with coincidental sharing between unrelated individuals, an excess of low generation-probability sequences was observed among out-of-frame TCR alpha sequences shared between twins. Because the same donors could not be followed over many years, conclusions were based on cross-sectional statistical analysis. Zero-insertion analyses could be partly confounded by invariant T cells such as MAIT and iNKT, though diverse VJ usage argued against such confounding for most clonotypes.

Every donor in the study was a healthy Caucasian. Three pairs of female monozygotic twins, all aged about 18 to 30 years, made up the twin cohort. Positive isolation kits from Invitrogen were used to isolate CD4+ and CD8+ T cell populations. This clonotype appeared many times. Its antigen has not been determined. Base qualities are not recorded, but no much larger clone differs from it by a single base. Libraries came from 5' RACE. Data came from an Illumina HiSeq 2000. Template switching added a universal primer binding site, and the final cDNA carried a unique molecular identifier that allowed TCR cDNA molecules to be counted accurately. Specific primers in the conserved constant-segment region were used to synthesize first-strand cDNA for TCR alpha and beta chains. To control for contamination, every cDNA library carried two barcodes: a SMART-Mk sample barcode plus Illumina barcodes. TruSeq adapter sequences and Illumina sample barcodes were added in two successive PCR steps. TCR alpha and beta cDNA libraries were sequenced on the Illumina HiSeq platform with custom primers. The original pipeline was this. MiGEC processed the raw reads to extract unique molecular identifiers, while MiXCR was used to determine the CDR3 positions. Recombination models were inferred per individual with the repgenHMM and IGoR tools using an EM algorithm. The analysis of shared clonotypes was done with the tcR package in R, with sharing normalized by the product of cloneset sizes. To study raw recombination without the effects of thymic and clonal selection, out-of-frame nonproductive sequences were analyzed. TCRdb passed the public sequencing reads through fastp at Q25 and MiXCR, retaining productive beta sequences. Rows with one shared CDR3 protein collapse into an entry with the most common genes and DNA. In this record, the V and J calls reflect TCRdb's handling and not the investigators' own analysis. This sample is represented by about 290,000 distinct CDR3 sequences; roughly 9.7% of them were singletons. The ten largest clones represent approximately 7% of the sample.

In the germline V gene, CDR1 corresponds to SGHTA and CDR2 to FQGTGA. V loses 5 bases at its end and J loses 8 bases; junction bases beyond the gene matches: 5. The CDR3 sequence holds 15 residues, the cysteine and phenylalanine included. The CDR3 DNA has 45 bases and is translated from base 1. The sample also formed part of further work on yellow fever vaccine responses in identical twins. As described in the second report: According to the authors, the vaccine-induced T cell response in identical twins seemed to be partly convergent and partly specific to each individual. The study precisely tracked vaccine-responding T cell clones in identical twins.

The V and J segments used are TRBV7-3 and TRBJ2-1, with 14 bases matching TRBD2. This sequence was found in a woman aged 18-29 years in good health. Input material: CD8+ T cells sorted from blood. The DNA reads TGTGCCAGCAGCCCGACTAGCGGGGGGGCAGATGAGCAGTTCTTC. It codes for CASSPTSGGADEQFF.